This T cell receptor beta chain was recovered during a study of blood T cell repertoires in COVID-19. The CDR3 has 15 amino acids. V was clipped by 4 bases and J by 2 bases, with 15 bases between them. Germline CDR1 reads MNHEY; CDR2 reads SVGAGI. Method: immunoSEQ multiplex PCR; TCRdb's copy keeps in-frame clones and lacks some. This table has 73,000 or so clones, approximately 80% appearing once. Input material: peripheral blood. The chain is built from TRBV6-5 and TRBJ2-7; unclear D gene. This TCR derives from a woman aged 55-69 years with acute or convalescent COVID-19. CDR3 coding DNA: TGTGCCAGCAGTTCCCCCTCGCGGCAACCCTACGAGCAGTACTTC. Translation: CASSSPSRQPYEQYF.